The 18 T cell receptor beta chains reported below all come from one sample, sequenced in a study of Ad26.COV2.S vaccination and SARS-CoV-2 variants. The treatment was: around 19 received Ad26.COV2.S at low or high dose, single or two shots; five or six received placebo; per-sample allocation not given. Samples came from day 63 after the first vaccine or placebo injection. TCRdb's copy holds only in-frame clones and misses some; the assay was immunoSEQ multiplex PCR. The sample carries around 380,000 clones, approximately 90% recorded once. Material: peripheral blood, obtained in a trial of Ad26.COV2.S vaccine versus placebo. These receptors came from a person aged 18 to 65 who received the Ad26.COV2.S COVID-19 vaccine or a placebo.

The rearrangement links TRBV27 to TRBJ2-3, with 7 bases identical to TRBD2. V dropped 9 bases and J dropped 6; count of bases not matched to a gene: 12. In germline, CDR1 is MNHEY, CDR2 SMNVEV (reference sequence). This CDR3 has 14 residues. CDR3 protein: CASSGGGWSDTQYF. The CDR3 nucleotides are TGTGCCAGTTCCGGCGGGGGATGGTCTGATACGCAGTATTTT.

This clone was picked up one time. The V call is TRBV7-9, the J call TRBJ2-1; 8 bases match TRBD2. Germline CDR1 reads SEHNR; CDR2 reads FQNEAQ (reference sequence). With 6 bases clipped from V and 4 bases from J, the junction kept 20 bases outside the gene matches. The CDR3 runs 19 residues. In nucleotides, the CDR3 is TGTGCCAGCAGTCCCTCGAACCTGGGGGGGACTAGGAAATACAATGAGCAGTTCTTC. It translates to CASSPSNLGGTRKYNEQFF.

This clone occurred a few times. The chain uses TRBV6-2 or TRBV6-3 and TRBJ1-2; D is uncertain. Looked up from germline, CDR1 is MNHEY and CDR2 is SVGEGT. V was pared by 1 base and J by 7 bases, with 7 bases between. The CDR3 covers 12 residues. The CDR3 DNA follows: TGTGCCAGCAGTTACTTTCGGGGTGGCTACACCTTC. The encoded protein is CASSYFRGGYTF.

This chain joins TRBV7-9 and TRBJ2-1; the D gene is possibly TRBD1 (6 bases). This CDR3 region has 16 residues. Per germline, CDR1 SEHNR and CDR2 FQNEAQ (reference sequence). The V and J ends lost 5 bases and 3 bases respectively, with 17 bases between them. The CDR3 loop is CASSGYGQGIYNEQFF. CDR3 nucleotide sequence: TGTGCCAGCAGCGGGTATGGGCAGGGGATCTACAATGAGCAGTTCTTC.

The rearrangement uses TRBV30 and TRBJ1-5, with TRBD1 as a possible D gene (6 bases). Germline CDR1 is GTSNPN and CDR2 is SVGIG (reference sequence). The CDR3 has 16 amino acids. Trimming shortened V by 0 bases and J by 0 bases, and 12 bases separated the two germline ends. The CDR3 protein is CAWSVRGALSNQPQHF. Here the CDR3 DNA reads TGTGCCTGGAGTGTACGGGGGGCCCTTAGCAATCAGCCCCAGCATTTT. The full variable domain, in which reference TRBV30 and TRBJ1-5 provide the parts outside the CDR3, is SQTIHQWPATLVQPVGSPLSLECTVEGTSNPNLYWYRQAAGRGLQLLFYSVGIGQISSEVPQNLSASRPQDRQFILSSKKLLLSDSGFYLCAWSVRGALSNQPQHFGDGTRLSIL.

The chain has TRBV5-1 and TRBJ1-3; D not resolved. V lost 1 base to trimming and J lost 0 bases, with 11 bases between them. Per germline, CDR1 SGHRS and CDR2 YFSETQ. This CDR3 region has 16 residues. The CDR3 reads CASSLKTLSSGNTIYF. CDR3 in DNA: TGCGCCAGCAGCTTGAAGACGCTGAGCTCTGGAAACACCATATATTTT.

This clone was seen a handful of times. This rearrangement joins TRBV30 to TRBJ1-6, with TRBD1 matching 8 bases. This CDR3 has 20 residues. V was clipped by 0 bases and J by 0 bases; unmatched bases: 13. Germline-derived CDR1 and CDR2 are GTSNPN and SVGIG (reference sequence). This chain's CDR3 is CAWSVRTGRPEGSYNSPLHF. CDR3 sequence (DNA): TGTGCCTGGAGTGTCCGGACAGGGAGGCCCGAGGGCTCCTATAATTCACCCCTCCACTTT.

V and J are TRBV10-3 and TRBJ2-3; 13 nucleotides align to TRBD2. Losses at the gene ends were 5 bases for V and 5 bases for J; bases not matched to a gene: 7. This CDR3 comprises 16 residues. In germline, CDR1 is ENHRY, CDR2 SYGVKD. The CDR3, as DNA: TGTGCCATCAGTTTTGGACTAGCGGGGGCTGTAGATACGCAGTATTTT. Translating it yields CAISFGLAGAVDTQYF.

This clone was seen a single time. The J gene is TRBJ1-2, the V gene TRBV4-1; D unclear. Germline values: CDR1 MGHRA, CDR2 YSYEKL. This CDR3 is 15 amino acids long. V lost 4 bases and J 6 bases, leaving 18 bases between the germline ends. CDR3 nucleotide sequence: TGCGCCAGCAGCCTTTTGGTCCTGACTCGCGATGGCTACACCTTC. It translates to CASSLLVLTRDGYTF.

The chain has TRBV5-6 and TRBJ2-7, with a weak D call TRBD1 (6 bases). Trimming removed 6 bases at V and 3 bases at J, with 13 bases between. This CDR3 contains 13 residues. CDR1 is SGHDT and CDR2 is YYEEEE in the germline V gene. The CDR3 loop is CASTSWTVYEQYF. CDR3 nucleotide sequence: TGTGCCAGCACTTCTTGGACAGTCTACGAGCAGTACTTC.

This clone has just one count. Written as DNA, the CDR3 is TGCGCCAGCAGCCAAGTGTTGCGAACCGGGACTGAAGCTTTCTTT. This translates into CASSQVLRTGTEAFF. The V call is TRBV4-3, the J call TRBJ1-1; D remains ambiguous. V was clipped by 1 base and J by 5 bases, with 14 bases between them. The CDR3 is 15 amino acids. Germline values: CDR1 LGHNA, CDR2 YSLEER.

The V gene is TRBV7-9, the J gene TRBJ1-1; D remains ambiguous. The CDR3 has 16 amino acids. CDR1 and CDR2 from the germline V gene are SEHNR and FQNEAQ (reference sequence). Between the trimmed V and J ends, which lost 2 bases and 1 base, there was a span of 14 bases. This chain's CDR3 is CASSLFSPDQNTEAFF. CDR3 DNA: TGTGCCAGCAGCTTATTCTCGCCGGATCAGAACACTGAAGCTTTCTTT.

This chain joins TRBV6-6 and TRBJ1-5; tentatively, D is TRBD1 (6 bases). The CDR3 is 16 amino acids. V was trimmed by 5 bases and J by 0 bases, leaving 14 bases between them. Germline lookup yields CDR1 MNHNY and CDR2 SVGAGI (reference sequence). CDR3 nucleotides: TGTGCCAGCAGTAGCCCCACAGGGCTTAGCAATCAGCCCCAGCATTTT. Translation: CASSSPTGLSNQPQHF.

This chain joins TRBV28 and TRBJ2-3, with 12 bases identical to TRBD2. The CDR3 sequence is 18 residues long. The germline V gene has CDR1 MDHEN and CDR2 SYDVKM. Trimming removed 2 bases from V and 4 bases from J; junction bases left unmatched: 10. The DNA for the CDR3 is TGTGCCAGCAGTTTACGGCTAGCGGGGGGGCCTCACTCAGATACGCAGTATTTT. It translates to CASSLRLAGGPHSDTQYF.

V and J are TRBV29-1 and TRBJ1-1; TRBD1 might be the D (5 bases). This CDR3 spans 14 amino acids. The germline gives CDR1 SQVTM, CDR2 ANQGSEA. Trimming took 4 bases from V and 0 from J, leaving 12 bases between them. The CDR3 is CSVVGQDMNTEAFF. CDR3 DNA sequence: TGCAGCGTTGTAGGGCAGGACATGAACACTGAAGCTTTCTTT.

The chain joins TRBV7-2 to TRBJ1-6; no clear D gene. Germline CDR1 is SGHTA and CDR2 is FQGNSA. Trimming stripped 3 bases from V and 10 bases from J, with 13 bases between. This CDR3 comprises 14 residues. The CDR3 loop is CASSFLQRLSPLHF. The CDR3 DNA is TGTGCCAGCAGCTTTTTACAGCGCCTGTCACCCCTCCACTTT.

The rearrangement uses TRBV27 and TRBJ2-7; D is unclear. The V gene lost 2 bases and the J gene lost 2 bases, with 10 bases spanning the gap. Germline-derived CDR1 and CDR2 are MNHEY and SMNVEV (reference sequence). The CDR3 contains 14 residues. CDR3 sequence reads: CASSLATTTYEQYF. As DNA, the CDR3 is TGTGCCAGCAGTTTAGCGACGACGACCTACGAGCAGTACTTC.

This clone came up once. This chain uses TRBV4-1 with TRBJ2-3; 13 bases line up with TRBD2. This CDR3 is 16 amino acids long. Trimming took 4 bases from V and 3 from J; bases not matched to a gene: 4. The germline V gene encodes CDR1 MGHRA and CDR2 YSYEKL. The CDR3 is CASSRLAGGATDTQYF. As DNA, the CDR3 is TGCGCCAGCAGCCGACTAGCGGGGGGCGCAACAGATACGCAGTATTTT.